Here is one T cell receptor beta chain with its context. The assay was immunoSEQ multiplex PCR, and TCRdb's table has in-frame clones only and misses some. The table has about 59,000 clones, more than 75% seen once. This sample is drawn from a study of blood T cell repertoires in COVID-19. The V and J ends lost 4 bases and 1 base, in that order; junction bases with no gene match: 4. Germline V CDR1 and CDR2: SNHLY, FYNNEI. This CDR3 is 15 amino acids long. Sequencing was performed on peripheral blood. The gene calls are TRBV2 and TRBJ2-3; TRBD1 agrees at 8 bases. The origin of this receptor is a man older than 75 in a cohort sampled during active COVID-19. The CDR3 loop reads CASSVDRGGTDTQYF. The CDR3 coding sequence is TGTGCCAGCAGTGTCGACAGGGGCGGCACAGATACGCAGTATTTT. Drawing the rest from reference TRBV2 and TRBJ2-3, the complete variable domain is EPEVTQTPSHQVTQMGQEVILRCVPISNHLYFYWYRQILGQKVEFLVSFYNNEISEKSEIFDDQFSVERPDGSNFTLKIRSTKLEDSAMYFCASSVDRGGTDTQYFGPGTRLTVL.